Listed here are 14 T cell receptor beta chains from one sample, sequenced in a study of patients and donors after allogeneic stem cell transplantation. TCRdb recomputed calls from the RT-PCR reads with MiXCR, one row per CDR3 protein. In the table there are some 880,000 distinct CDR3 sequences, around 17% of which are singletons. The material sequenced was blood, either unsorted or a sorted T cell fraction (not recorded which). The receptors originated from a human donor who was either an allogeneic HSCT recipient or a stem cell or donor lymphocyte infusion donor (not recorded which). It is not recorded whose cells these are; they may come from a transplant donor.

V and J are TRBV20-1 and TRBJ2-7; D uncertain. The CDR3 totals 15 residues. Trimming shortened V by 3 bases and J by 2 bases, and 17 bases separated the two germline ends. Per germline, CDR1 DFQATT and CDR2 SNEGSKA (reference sequence). Written as DNA, the CDR3 is TGCAGTGCTAGTAACCTGGTCGGCGGAGCCTACGAGCAGTACTTC. Translation gives CSASNLVGGAYEQYF.

J is TRBJ1-1 and V is TRBV20-1; D is ambiguous. Germline CDR1 is DFQATT and CDR2 is SNEGSKA (reference sequence). Trimming took off 6 bases at V and 1 base at J, with 12 bases between the two ends. The CDR3 has 13 amino acids. The CDR3 spells CSAQRRENTEAFF. The CDR3 DNA sequence: TGCAGTGCCCAACGACGGGAGAACACTGAAGCTTTCTTT.

This rearrangement joins TRBV20-1 to TRBJ1-1; D is perhaps TRBD1 (5 bases). This CDR3 has 15 residues. The V end lost 0 bases, the J end lost 1 base, and 12 bases lay between the germline ends. Germline V gene sequence: CDR1 DFQATT, CDR2 SNEGSKA (reference sequence). This CDR3 is CSAREGRPGNTEAFF. The DNA of the CDR3 is TGCAGTGCTAGAGAGGGGCGTCCGGGGAACACTGAAGCTTTCTTT.

The V and J genes are TRBV5-1 and TRBJ1-1; 8 bases fit TRBD1. This CDR3 has 14 amino acids. From germline, CDR1 is SGHRS and CDR2 YFSETQ. With V trimmed by 0 bases and J by 3 bases, 1 base remained unmatched. CDR3 nucleotides: TGCGCCAGCAGCTTGGACAGGGGGGACACTGAAGCTTTCTTT. It codes for CASSLDRGDTEAFF. Drawing the rest from reference TRBV5-1 and TRBJ1-1, the complete variable domain is KAGVTQTPRYLIKTRGQQVTLSCSPISGHRSVSWYQQTPGQGLQFLFEYFSETQRNKGNFPGRFSGRQFSNSRSEMNVSTLELGDSALYLCASSLDRGDTEAFFGQGTRLTVV.

In this sample, this clonotype turned up a few times. The gene calls are TRBV15 and TRBJ2-7; D assignment may be TRBD1 or TRBD2 (6 bases each). CDR3 length: 17 residues. Looked up from germline, CDR1 is LNHNV and CDR2 is YYDKDF (reference sequence). With 0 bases removed from V and 4 bases from J, the gap between germline ends came to 19 bases. The CDR3 nucleotides are TGTGCCACCAGCAGAGATGGTAGGGGGGCGCAACGGTACGAGCAGTACTTC. It codes for CATSRDGRGAQRYEQYF.

The table lists this clonotype with a few counts. The V call is TRBV29-1, the J call TRBJ1-1, with D possibly TRBD1 on 6 matching bases. The CDR3 sequence is 14 residues long. The germline CDR1 and CDR2 sequences are SQVTM and ANQGSEA. Trimming pared 7 bases from V and 2 bases from J, leaving 17 bases between. The CDR3 here is CSGRLGQINTEAFF. The CDR3 coding sequence is TGCAGCGGCCGCCTAGGACAGATTAACACTGAAGCTTTCTTT.

The chain links TRBV6-1 to TRBJ2-2, with D perhaps matching TRBD1 or TRBD2 (7 bases each). Germline CDR1 reads MNHNS; CDR2 reads SASEGT. V lost 5 bases and J lost 6, with 19 bases in between. The CDR3 is 16 amino acids. The CDR3 is CASSTLTGRVAGELFF. In nucleotides, the CDR3 is TGTGCCAGCAGTACTTTGACAGGGAGGGTAGCCGGGGAGCTGTTTTTT.

The chain employs TRBV7-3 and TRBJ2-1; 10 nucleotides line up with TRBD2. CDR1 and CDR2 (germline): SGHTA, FQGTGA. There are 15 residues in the CDR3. With V trimmed by 0 bases and J by 4 bases, 0 bases remained unmatched. The CDR3 region is CASSLTTSGYNEQFF. As DNA, the CDR3 is TGTGCCAGCAGCTTAACGACTAGCGGGTACAATGAGCAGTTCTTC. The complete variable domain, with remaining parts taken from reference TRBV7-3 and TRBJ2-1, reads GAGVSQTPSNKVTEKGKYVELRCDPISGHTALYWYRQSLGQGPEFLIYFQGTGAADDSGLPNDRFFAVRPEGSVSTLKIQRTERGDSAVYLCASSLTTSGYNEQFFGPGTRLTVL.

The chain couples TRBV24-1 to TRBJ1-3; TRBD1 matches 9 bases. The CDR3 sequence is 15 residues long. Germline assignment: CDR1 KGHDR and CDR2 SFDVKD. The V gene end was trimmed by 3 bases and the J gene end by 5 bases; junction bases not matched to a gene: 4. This CDR3 is CATSDTGTGRNTIYF. CDR3 DNA sequence: TGTGCCACCAGTGATACCGGGACAGGGCGAAACACCATATATTTT.

The rearrangement joins TRBV6-6 to TRBJ2-7; 7 nucleotides align to TRBD1. Germline loops: CDR1 MNHNY, CDR2 SVGAGI (reference sequence). This CDR3 has 13 residues. J was trimmed by 5 bases and V by 0 bases; bases with no gene match: 1. DNA for the CDR3: TGTGCCAGCAGTTACTCGACAGGGAACGAGCAGTACTTC. Protein sequence: CASSYSTGNEQYF.

The J gene is TRBJ2-3, the V gene TRBV5-1; D is uncertain. The CDR3 runs 13 residues. Per the germline V gene, CDR1 is SGHRS and CDR2 is YFSETQ. Trimming removed 9 bases from V and 0 bases from J, with 11 bases in between. The CDR3 sequence is CATGLESTDTQYF. CDR3 sequence (DNA): TGCGCCACTGGGCTGGAAAGCACAGATACGCAGTATTTT.

This clonotype was counted only a few times. The chain recombines TRBV20-1 with TRBJ2-7, with TRBD1 identical over 7 bases. Per germline, CDR1 DFQATT and CDR2 SNEGSKA (reference sequence). CDR3 length equals 14 residues. V lost 2 bases, J lost 3 bases, and 7 bases stayed unmatched. CDR3 bases: TGCAGTGCTAGAAGGGACAGTAACTTCTACGAGCAGTACTTC. It is translated as CSARRDSNFYEQYF.

The DNA of the CDR3 is TGTGCCACCAGTGAAATCGGACAGGGGAGAGAGACCCAGTACTTC. Translating it yields CATSEIGQGRETQYF. This chain links TRBV24-1 with TRBJ2-5; TRBD1 matches at 9 bases. There are 15 residues in the CDR3. After removal of 4 bases from V and 4 bases from J, the junction contained 6 bases not matched to a gene. The germline V gene encodes CDR1 KGHDR and CDR2 SFDVKD.

This clonotype was detected only a few times. The gene calls are TRBV24-1 and TRBJ2-1; 9 bases are a match to TRBD1. The CDR3 has 15 amino acids. The V gene end was trimmed by 3 bases and the J gene end by 10 bases; junction bases not matched to a gene: 9. Looked up from germline, CDR1 is KGHDR and CDR2 is SFDVKD. The CDR3 reads CATSDPGQGNVEQFF. The CDR3 region has the DNA TGTGCCACCAGTGATCCGGGACAGGGTAACGTGGAGCAGTTCTTC.